Below are 14 T cell receptor beta chains sequenced from a single sample in a study of blood T cell repertoires in COVID-19. Repertoires were generated with immunoSEQ multiplex PCR, while TCRdb's copy carries only in-frame clones and drops some. The table has 31,000 or so clones, 85% to 90% seen once. Specimen: peripheral blood. The source is a human donor in a cohort sampled during active COVID-19.

The rearrangement links TRBV30 to TRBJ2-7; tentatively, D is TRBD1 (5 bases). The CDR3 loop spans 12 amino acids. The V end lost 7 bases, the J end lost 6 bases, and 16 bases lay between the germline ends. Germline assignment: CDR1 GTSNPN and CDR2 SVGIG (reference sequence). The CDR3 region is CASRLAGSEQYF. In DNA, the CDR3 is TGTGCCTCCAGGTTGGCAGGGTCCGAGCAGTACTTC.

The rearrangement links TRBV12-3 or TRBV12-4 to TRBJ1-1; tentatively, D is TRBD1 (6 bases). The CDR3 has 13 amino acids. The V end lost 6 bases, the J end lost 1 base, and 9 bases lay between the germline ends. The CDR3: CASRSGQNTEAFF. In DNA form, the CDR3 reads TGTGCCAGCAGATCGGGACAGAACACTGAAGCTTTCTTT.

This clone is a singleton in its sample. The gene calls are TRBV20-1 and TRBJ2-5, with unresolved D. This CDR3 is 11 amino acids long. CDR1 and CDR2 from the germline V gene are DFQATT and SNEGSKA (reference sequence). V shed 3 bases and J shed 0 bases, with 2 bases lying between them. The chain's CDR3 is CSASDQETQYF. CDR3 bases: TGCAGTGCTAGCGACCAAGAGACCCAGTACTTC.

V gene TRBV18 combines with J gene TRBJ1-4; no clear D. The CDR3 consists of 15 residues. CDR1 is KGHSH, CDR2 LQKENI, per germline. Trimming removed 3 bases from V and 1 base from J, with 9 bases in between. The CDR3 nucleotides read TGTGCCAGCTCACCCGACATCAAAACTAATGAAAAACTGTTTTTT. Translated: CASSPDIKTNEKLFF.

This chain joins TRBV6-4 and TRBJ2-2; 7 positions match TRBD1. The CDR3 is made up of 14 amino acids. Trimming removed 3 bases from V and 3 bases from J; junction bases left unmatched: 1. Germline V lookup: CDR1 MRHNA, CDR2 SNTAGT. Here the CDR3 reads CASSEQGYTGELFF. The CDR3 DNA follows: TGTGCCAGCAGTGAACAGGGGTACACCGGGGAGCTGTTTTTT.

The chain joins TRBV6-5 to TRBJ2-7; D possibly corresponds to TRBD1 (6 bases). The CDR3 sequence is 12 residues long. Germline values: CDR1 MNHEY, CDR2 SVGAGI. V lost 7 bases and J 3 bases, leaving 10 bases between the germline ends. CDR3 loop: CASKGQSYEQYF. Written as DNA, the CDR3 is TGTGCCAGCAAGGGACAAAGCTACGAGCAGTACTTC.

The chain has TRBV4-1 and TRBJ2-2; D gene uncertain. CDR3 length: 14 residues. The V gene's germline CDR1 is MGHRA and CDR2 YSYEKL. V dropped 4 bases and J dropped 5 bases, with 11 bases sitting between them. CDR3 loop: CASSPLLKTGELFF. The DNA for the CDR3 is TGCGCCAGCAGCCCCCTACTTAAGACCGGGGAGCTGTTTTTT.

This clone was observed a handful of times. The chain recombines TRBV6-6 with TRBJ1-4; 9 bases are a match to TRBD1. Looked up from germline, CDR1 is MNHNY and CDR2 is SVGAGI (reference sequence). V gave up 6 bases and J gave up 7 bases; unmatched junction bases: 3. The CDR3 loop spans 13 amino acids. The chain's CDR3 is CASRVTGGEKLFF. CDR3 coding DNA: TGTGCCAGCAGGGTGACAGGGGGTGAAAAACTGTTTTTT.

The J gene is TRBJ2-1, the V gene TRBV7-8, with D possibly matching TRBD1 (5 bases). This CDR3 region has 14 residues. Trimming removed 4 bases at V and 6 bases at J, with 13 bases between. The germline CDR1 and CDR2 sequences are SGHVS and FQNEAQ. The CDR3 nucleotides are TGTGCCAGCAGCTCACGTGACAGAATCAATGAGCAGTTCTTC. Translation: CASSSRDRINEQFF.

This clone appeared once. This sequence joins TRBV5-1 and TRBJ2-1, with 8 bases aligning to TRBD2. The CDR3 contains 16 residues. J gave up 2 bases and V 3 bases, and 7 bases lay outside the gene matches. Per germline, CDR1 SGHRS and CDR2 YFSETQ. CDR3: CASSSTTGLAYNEQFF. The CDR3 DNA follows: TGCGCCAGCAGCTCAACGACGGGACTAGCCTACAATGAGCAGTTCTTC.

This clone was counted once. This chain links TRBV1 with TRBJ2-1; the D call in the table, TRBD2, was not verified against the DNA. TRBV1 is a pseudogene locus. This CDR3 has 14 residues. CDR3 protein: CTSSPSGGVNEQFF. The CDR3 coding sequence is TGCACCAGCAGCCCTTCCGGGGGTGTGAATGAGCAGTTCTTC.

The chain employs TRBV6-4 and TRBJ1-5; no definite D call. Trimming took off 0 bases at V and 9 bases at J, with 15 bases between the two ends. Germline CDR1 MRHNA, CDR2 SNTAGT. This CDR3 has 15 residues. Written as DNA, the CDR3 is TGTGCCAGCAGTGACTCGAGAAGAACTGATAGGCCCCAGCATTTT. This encodes CASSDSRRTDRPQHF.

The rearrangement links TRBV6-1 to TRBJ2-7, with 10 bases that match TRBD2. CDR1 is MNHNS and CDR2 is SASEGT in the germline V gene. The length of the CDR3 is 16 residues. V shed 4 bases, J shed 6 bases, and the junction held 12 bases outside the gene matches. In DNA, the CDR3 is TGTGCCAGCAGTGTCCCCGGACTAGCGGACCCTCTCGAGCAGTACTTC. Translated, it gives CASSVPGLADPLEQYF.

The chain couples TRBV7-8 to TRBJ2-3, with unresolved D. V gave up 5 bases and J gave up 1 base, with 10 bases separating them. CDR3 length equals 14 residues. The V gene's germline CDR1 is SGHVS and CDR2 FQNEAQ. The CDR3 DNA is TGTGCCAGCAGCAGCAACCGGGGCACAGATACGCAGTATTTT. Protein: CASSSNRGTDTQYF.